Each of the 10 T cell receptor beta chains below was sequenced from the same sample in a study of blood T cells in healthy people across ages. Combining a sample-barcoded 5' primer with a J-beta primer mix, a second PCR ran for roughly 6 to 12 cycles. Each CDR3 protein gets one entry after TCRdb re-called the 5' RACE reads with MiXCR. Among fewer than 700,000 distinct CDR3 sequences, roughly two fifths were seen once, and the ten largest hold 25% to 30%. Sequencing input: blood. Receptors were obtained from a man aged 80 or over in good health.

The V and J genes are TRBV7-9 and TRBJ2-1; 10 nucleotides line up with TRBD2. This CDR3 comprises 12 residues. Germline values: CDR1 SEHNR, CDR2 FQNEAQ (reference sequence). Trimming cost V 11 bases and J 8 bases; bases outside gene matches: 6. CDR3 DNA sequence: TGTGCCCTAGCGGGAGATCGGTATGAGCAGTTCTTC. Encoded protein: CALAGDRYEQFF.

The V and J genes are TRBV6-2 or TRBV6-3 and TRBJ2-5; 13 bases match TRBD2. The end of the DNA fits TRBJ2-7 better, so the J call may be wrong. Germline values: CDR1 MNHEY, CDR2 SVGEGT. The CDR3 is 15 residues long. CDR3 sequence: CASSSSGLAGVEQYF. The CDR3 DNA reads as TGTGCCAGCAGTTCCTCAGGACTAGCGGGAGTCGAGCAGTACTTC.

V is TRBV30 and J is TRBJ1-1; maybe TRBD1 (6 bases). The CDR3 loop spans 13 amino acids. With 4 bases removed from V and 6 bases from J, the gap between germline ends came to 15 bases. Germline lookup yields CDR1 GTSNPN and CDR2 SVGIG (reference sequence). The CDR3 region is CAWNSRGNAEAFF. DNA for the CDR3: TGTGCCTGGAATTCCAGGGGTAACGCTGAAGCTTTCTTT.

This clonotype was detected a few times. The V gene is TRBV29-1, the J gene TRBJ2-7; 7 bases map to TRBD2. Per the germline V gene, CDR1 is SQVTM and CDR2 is ANQGSEA. The CDR3 runs 15 residues. J was trimmed by 7 bases and V by 0 bases; bases with no gene match: 12. The CDR3 loop reads CSVEDRGGSRGEQYF. The CDR3 DNA reads as TGCAGCGTTGAAGATCGGGGCGGGAGTAGGGGAGAGCAGTACTTC.

V and J are TRBV20-1 and TRBJ2-7; 8 positions agree with TRBD2. Per germline, CDR1 DFQATT and CDR2 SNEGSKA (reference sequence). This CDR3 comprises 14 residues. Trimming removed 3 bases from V and 7 bases from J; junction bases left unmatched: 11. CDR3 sequence: CSARLPGGAYEQYF. CDR3 in DNA: TGCAGTGCTAGGCTCCCCGGGGGGGCATATGAGCAGTACTTC.

This clonotype was seen more than once but under ten times. The chain combines TRBV13 with TRBJ2-7, with 9 bases lining up with TRBD2. This CDR3 comprises 16 residues. V shed 5 bases, J shed 1 base, and the junction held 9 bases outside the gene matches. Germline V CDR1 and CDR2: PRHDT, FYEKMQ (reference sequence). The CDR3 loop is CASSPDSSGTSYEQYF. CDR3 bases: TGTGCCAGCAGCCCAGATTCTAGCGGGACGTCCTACGAGCAGTACTTC.

This clonotype was detected a few times. The chain recombines TRBV7-3 with TRBJ2-3; 8 bases agree with TRBD2. CDR1 is SGHTA, CDR2 FQGTGA, per germline. Germline trimming cut 2 bases from V and 0 bases from J; bases unmatched to any gene: 4. There are 16 residues in the CDR3. The CDR3 region is CASSLVGGRSTDTQYF. DNA for the CDR3: TGTGCCAGCAGCTTAGTTGGCGGGAGGAGCACAGATACGCAGTATTTT.

The table lists this clonotype with a few counts. The gene calls are TRBV11-2 and TRBJ2-5; D perhaps matches TRBD2 (6 bases). The J call may not be correct, given that the DNA end is closer to TRBJ2-7. The V gene's germline CDR1 is SGHAT and CDR2 FQNNGV. The CDR3 covers 15 residues. The CDR3 sequence is CASSLESYRGNEQYF. CDR3 in DNA: TGTGCCAGCAGCTTAGAGTCCTATCGGGGGAACGAGCAGTACTTC.

The chain uses TRBV7-2 and TRBJ1-2, with D uncertain. This CDR3 is built from 14 residues. Germline CDR1 is SGHTA and CDR2 is FQGNSA. Deletions cut 1 base from V and 4 bases from J, with 10 bases between. The CDR3 sequence is CASSLGVGTYGYTF. In DNA form, the CDR3 reads TGTGCCAGCAGCTTAGGGGTGGGAACCTATGGCTACACCTTC. Full variable domain (rest looked up from reference TRBV7-2 and TRBJ1-2): GAGVSQSPSNKVTEKGKDVELRCDPISGHTALYWYRQSLGQGLEFLIYFQGNSAPDKSGLPSDRFSAERTGGSVSTLTIQRTQQEDSAVYLCASSLGVGTYGYTFGSGTRLTVV.

The sample holds a few counts of this clonotype. The rearrangement links TRBV27 to TRBJ2-1, with D possibly TRBD1 on 5 matching bases. This CDR3 has 17 amino acids. V lost 3 bases and J lost 0, with 15 bases in between. CDR1 is MNHEY and CDR2 is SMNVEV in the germline V gene (reference sequence). CDR3 bases: TGTGCCAGCAGTTTCAAGGGGCTTACCACCTCCTACAATGAGCAGTTCTTC. Translation gives CASSFKGLTTSYNEQFF.